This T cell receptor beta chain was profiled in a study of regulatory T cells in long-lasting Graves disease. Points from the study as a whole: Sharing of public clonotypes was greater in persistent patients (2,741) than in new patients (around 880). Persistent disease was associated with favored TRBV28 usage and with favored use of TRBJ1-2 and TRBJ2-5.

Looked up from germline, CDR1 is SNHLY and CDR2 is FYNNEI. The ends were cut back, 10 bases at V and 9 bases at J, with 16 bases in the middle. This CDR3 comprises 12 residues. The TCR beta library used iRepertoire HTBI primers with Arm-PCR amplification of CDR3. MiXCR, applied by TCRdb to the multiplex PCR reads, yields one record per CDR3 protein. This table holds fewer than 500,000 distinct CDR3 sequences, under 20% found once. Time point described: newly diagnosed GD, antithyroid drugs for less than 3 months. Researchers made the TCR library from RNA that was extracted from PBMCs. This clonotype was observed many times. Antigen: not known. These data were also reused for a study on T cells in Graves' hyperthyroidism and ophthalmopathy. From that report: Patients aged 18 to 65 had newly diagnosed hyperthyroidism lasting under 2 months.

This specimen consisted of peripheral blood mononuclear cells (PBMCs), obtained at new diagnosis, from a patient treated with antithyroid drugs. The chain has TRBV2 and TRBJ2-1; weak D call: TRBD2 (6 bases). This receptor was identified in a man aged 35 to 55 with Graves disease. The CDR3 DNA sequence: TGTGCCACCGAAGGGGCTAGCGCTGAGCAGTTCTTC. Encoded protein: CATEGASAEQFF.